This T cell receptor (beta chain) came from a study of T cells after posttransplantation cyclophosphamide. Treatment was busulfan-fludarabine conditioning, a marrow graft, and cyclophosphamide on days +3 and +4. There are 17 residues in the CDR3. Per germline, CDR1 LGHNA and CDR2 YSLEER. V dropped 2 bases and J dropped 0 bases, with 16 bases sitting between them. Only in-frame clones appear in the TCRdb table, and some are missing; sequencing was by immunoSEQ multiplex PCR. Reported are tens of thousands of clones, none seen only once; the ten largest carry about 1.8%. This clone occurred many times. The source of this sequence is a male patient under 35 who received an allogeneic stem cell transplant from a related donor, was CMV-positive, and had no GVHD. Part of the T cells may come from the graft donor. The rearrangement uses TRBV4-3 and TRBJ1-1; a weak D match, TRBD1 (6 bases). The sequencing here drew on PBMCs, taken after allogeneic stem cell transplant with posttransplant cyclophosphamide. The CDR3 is CASSQFTGRRMNTEAFF. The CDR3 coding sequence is TGCGCCAGCAGCCAATTTACAGGGAGAAGAATGAACACTGAAGCTTTCTTT.